The rows below give T cell receptor beta chains drawn from one sample of a study of blood T cell repertoires in COVID-19. Sequencing used immunoSEQ multiplex PCR; TCRdb keeps in-frame clones, though not all of them. Of about 210,000 clones in the sample, roughly 85% were seen once. The material sequenced was peripheral blood. These receptors were taken from a woman between 40 and 55 years old with active or convalescent COVID-19. The CDR3 runs from the conserved cysteine through the conserved F or W. Fields, in order: V gene, D gene, clone size, J gene, CDR3 protein, CDR3 DNA. A D gene is named only where the DNA matches it firmly. The size field is filled for only some rows; it gives once, few, many or a size class.

V: TRBV27; D: -; size: -; J: TRBJ1-1; CDR3: CASSLAMNTEAFF; DNA: TGTGCCAGCAGTTTAGCTATGAACACTGAAGCTTTCTTT
V: TRBV11-3; D: TRBD1; size: -; J: TRBJ1-1; CDR3: CASSLSGGLKNTEAFF; DNA: TGTGCCAGCAGCTTATCAGGGGGTCTCAAGAACACTGAAGCTTTCTTT
V: TRBV4-3; D: -; size: -; J: TRBJ1-1; CDR3: CASSRDAVLGEGAFF; DNA: TGCGCCAGCAGCCGAGACGCCGTCTTGGGGGAGGGAGCTTTCTTT
V: TRBV25-1; D: TRBD1; size: -; J: TRBJ1-5; CDR3: CASSATGGAFQPQHF; DNA: TGTGCCAGCAGTGCGACAGGGGGCGCGTTTCAGCCCCAGCATTTT
V: TRBV25-1; D: -; size: few; J: TRBJ2-6; CDR3: CASSYSWQDSSGANVLTF; DNA: TGTGCCAGCAGTTACTCCTGGCAGGACAGCTCTGGGGCCAACGTCCTGACTTTC
V: TRBV7-9; D: -; size: -; J: TRBJ1-2; CDR3: CASSPGLRYTF; DNA: TGTGCCAGCAGCCCAGGACTCCGCTACACCTTC
V: TRBV27; D: -; size: -; J: TRBJ1-1; CDR3: CASSRGNTEAFF; DNA: TGTGCCAGCAGCAGAGGGAATACTGAAGCTTTCTTT
V: TRBV6-6; D: TRBD1; size: -; J: TRBJ2-5; CDR3: CASSSPDRGLGETQYF; DNA: TGTGCCAGCAGTTCTCCGGACAGGGGGCTTGGAGAGACCCAGTACTTC
V: TRBV3-1/TRBV3-2; D: -; size: few; J: TRBJ2-2; CDR3: CASSPYSDSSRELFF; DNA: TGTGCCAGCAGCCCCTATAGTGACTCCTCCAGGGAGCTGTTTTTT
V: TRBV4-1; D: -; size: -; J: TRBJ1-5; CDR3: CASSADTYSNQPQHF; DNA: TGCGCCAGCAGCGCAGACACCTATAGCAATCAGCCCCAGCATTTT
V: TRBV5-1; D: TRBD1; size: -; J: TRBJ1-2; CDR3: CASSPGTGEYGYTF; DNA: TGCGCCAGCAGCCCCGGGACAGGGGAATATGGCTACACCTTC
V: TRBV10-1; D: -; size: once; J: TRBJ2-1; CDR3: CASSEVGEAFYNEQFF; DNA: TGCGCCAGCAGTGAGGTGGGGGAGGCGTTCTACAATGAGCAGTTCTTC
V: TRBV11-2; D: -; size: -; J: TRBJ1-5; CDR3: CASSLDYSNQPQHF; DNA: TGTGCCAGCAGCTTAGATTATAGCAATCAGCCCCAGCATTTT
V: TRBV10-3; D: -; size: -; J: TRBJ2-7; CDR3: CAISESIGGAYEQYF; DNA: TGTGCCATCAGTGAGTCGATCGGAGGCGCCTACGAGCAGTACTTC
V: TRBV19; D: -; size: -; J: TRBJ1-5; CDR3: CASSERTAYSNQPQHF; DNA: TGTGCCAGTAGTGAGCGGACAGCATATAGCAATCAGCCCCAGCATTTT
V: TRBV11-1; D: TRBD1; size: -; J: TRBJ2-7; CDR3: CASSLGTGGWEQYF; DNA: TGTGCCAGCAGCTTAGGGACAGGGGGCTGGGAGCAGTACTTC
V: TRBV11-1; D: TRBD1; size: -; J: TRBJ1-2; CDR3: CASSPGTAINYGYTF; DNA: TGTGCCAGCAGCCCCGGGACAGCGATAAACTATGGCTACACCTTC
V: TRBV7-7; D: TRBD1; size: few; J: TRBJ2-3; CDR3: CASSLGTGVDTQYF; DNA: TGTGCTAGCAGCTTAGGGACAGGGGTGGATACGCAGTATTTT
V: TRBV15; D: TRBD1; size: once; J: TRBJ2-5; CDR3: CATSTEATGWETQYF; DNA: TGTGCCACCAGCACAGAAGCGACAGGGTGGGAGACCCAGTACTTC
V: TRBV6-5; D: -; size: -; J: TRBJ2-1; CDR3: CASSYSLVRYNEQFF; DNA: TGTGCCAGCAGTTACTCCCTAGTTAGATACAATGAGCAGTTCTTC
V: TRBV5-1; D: TRBD1; size: -; J: TRBJ1-2; CDR3: CASSWNPGQNDNYGYTF; DNA: TGCGCCAGCAGCTGGAATCCGGGACAGAATGATAACTATGGCTACACCTTC
V: TRBV27; D: TRBD2; size: -; J: TRBJ2-6; CDR3: CASSLSTSGGHSSSGANVLTF; DNA: TGTGCCAGCAGTTTATCTACTAGCGGGGGCCATAGTAGCTCTGGGGCCAACGTCCTGACTTTC
V: TRBV19; D: -; size: -; J: TRBJ1-1; CDR3: CASSSWEAGYTEAFF; DNA: TGTGCCAGTAGTAGCTGGGAAGCGGGGTACACTGAAGCTTTCTTT
V: TRBV4-2; D: TRBD1; size: -; J: TRBJ1-4; CDR3: CASSQPETGANEKLFF; DNA: TGTGCCAGCAGCCAACCGGAGACAGGGGCAAATGAAAAACTGTTTTTT
V: TRBV9; D: -; size: -; J: TRBJ2-1; CDR3: CASSVALGSGYNEQFF; DNA: TGTGCCAGCAGCGTAGCGCTCGGGAGTGGGTACAATGAGCAGTTCTTC
V: TRBV14; D: -; size: few; J: TRBJ2-1; CDR3: CASSQDQGIIYNEQFF; DNA: TGTGCCAGCAGCCAAGATCAGGGGATAATCTACAATGAGCAGTTCTTC
V: TRBV7-9; D: -; size: -; J: TRBJ2-7; CDR3: CASSLKSVEQYF; DNA: TGTGCCAGCAGCTTAAAGTCGGTGGAGCAGTACTTC
V: TRBV6-5; D: TRBD2; size: few; J: TRBJ2-1; CDR3: CASARASGPNEQFF; DNA: TGTGCCAGCGCTAGGGCTAGCGGGCCCAATGAGCAGTTCTTC
V: TRBV11-2; D: -; size: -; J: TRBJ2-7; CDR3: CASSLSDRERDEQYF; DNA: TGTGCCAGCAGCCTTTCGGACCGGGAGAGGGACGAGCAGTACTTC
V: TRBV19; D: -; size: -; J: TRBJ1-6; CDR3: CASSMAGGSPLHF; DNA: TGTGCCAGTAGTATGGCGGGCGGTTCACCCCTCCACTTT
V: TRBV5-1; D: -; size: -; J: TRBJ2-1; CDR3: CASSAGSVFYNEQFF; DNA: TGCGCCAGCAGTGCGGGGTCGGTTTTTTACAATGAGCAGTTCTTC
V: TRBV6-2/TRBV6-3; D: -; size: few; J: TRBJ1-6; CDR3: CASSLPPPDISLHF; DNA: TGTGCCAGCAGTTTACCTCCCCCGGACATTTCCCTCCACTTT
V: TRBV5-1; D: TRBD1; size: few; J: TRBJ1-2; CDR3: CASSMGQGGYTF; DNA: TGCGCCAGCAGCATGGGACAGGGTGGCTACACCTTC
V: TRBV24-1; D: TRBD2; size: -; J: TRBJ2-1; CDR3: CATAAGTAYNEQFF; DNA: TGTGCCACCGCAGCGGGGACGGCCTACAATGAGCAGTTCTTC
V: TRBV2; D: TRBD2; size: -; J: TRBJ2-7; CDR3: CASSEERGYEQYF; DNA: TGTGCCAGCAGTGAAGAGCGGGGCTACGAGCAGTACTTC
V: TRBV4-1; D: -; size: -; J: TRBJ2-2; CDR3: CASSQESGTNTGELFF; DNA: TGCGCCAGCAGCCAAGAATCAGGGACGAACACCGGGGAGCTGTTTTTT
V: TRBV7-2; D: TRBD1; size: once; J: TRBJ2-7; CDR3: CASSSHPGTGGPYEQYF; DNA: TGTGCCAGCAGCTCTCATCCCGGGACAGGGGGTCCCTACGAGCAGTACTTC
V: TRBV7-9; D: TRBD1; size: -; J: TRBJ2-2; CDR3: CASSPRGRSRTGELFF; DNA: TGTGCCAGCAGCCCCAGGGGGAGATCTAGGACCGGGGAGCTGTTTTTT
V: TRBV4-1; D: -; size: -; J: TRBJ1-2; CDR3: CASSQQTGNYGYTF; DNA: TGCGCCAGCAGCCAACAAACAGGAAACTATGGCTACACCTTC
V: TRBV3-1/TRBV3-2; D: TRBD1; size: few; J: TRBJ1-2; CDR3: CASRDRGHNYGYTF; DNA: TGTGCCAGCAGGGACAGGGGGCATAACTATGGCTACACCTTC
V: TRBV7-9; D: TRBD1; size: -; J: TRBJ1-5; CDR3: CASSIGGQGENLNQPQHF; DNA: TGTGCCAGCAGCATAGGGGGACAGGGTGAGAATCTTAATCAGCCCCAGCATTTT
V: TRBV7-3; D: TRBD2; size: -; J: TRBJ2-3; CDR3: CASSSNGGAGTDTQYF; DNA: TGTGCCAGCAGCTCCAACGGGGGGGCGGGGACAGATACGCAGTATTTT
V: TRBV23-1; D: TRBD1; size: -; J: TRBJ2-1; CDR3: CASSQSYWDRTYNEQFF; DNA: TGCGCCAGCAGTCAATCGTATTGGGACAGGACCTACAATGAGCAGTTCTTC
V: TRBV5-5; D: -; size: -; J: TRBJ2-7; CDR3: CASSFAGSYEQYF; DNA: TGTGCCAGCAGCTTTGCAGGGTCCTACGAGCAGTACTTC
V: TRBV3-1/TRBV3-2; D: -; size: -; J: TRBJ1-1; CDR3: CASSPTGLDTEAFF; DNA: TGTGCCAGCAGCCCGACAGGTTTGGACACTGAAGCTTTCTTT
V: TRBV5-5; D: TRBD1; size: -; J: TRBJ2-3; CDR3: CASSIGQGSDTQYF; DNA: TGTGCCAGCAGCATCGGACAGGGATCAGATACGCAGTATTTT
V: TRBV6-5; D: -; size: -; J: TRBJ2-5; CDR3: CASSRDSGVQETQYF; DNA: TGTGCCTCCTCCCGGGACTCAGGAGTTCAAGAGACCCAGTACTTC
V: TRBV7-9; D: TRBD1; size: -; J: TRBJ1-1; CDR3: CASRQGAGTEAFF; DNA: TGTGCCAGCAGACAGGGGGCTGGGACTGAAGCTTTCTTT
V: TRBV19; D: TRBD1; size: -; J: TRBJ1-5; CDR3: CASSIDLGGTGGNQPQHF; DNA: TGTGCCAGTAGTATAGATCTCGGGGGAACAGGGGGCAATCAGCCCCAGCATTTT
V: TRBV7-2; D: -; size: -; J: TRBJ1-5; CDR3: CASSLAYGGHQPQHF; DNA: TGTGCCAGCAGCTTAGCGTATGGAGGACATCAGCCCCAGCATTTT
V: TRBV2; D: -; size: -; J: TRBJ2-3; CDR3: CASREGVDTDTQYF; DNA: TGTGCCAGCAGAGAGGGAGTAGACACAGATACGCAGTATTTT